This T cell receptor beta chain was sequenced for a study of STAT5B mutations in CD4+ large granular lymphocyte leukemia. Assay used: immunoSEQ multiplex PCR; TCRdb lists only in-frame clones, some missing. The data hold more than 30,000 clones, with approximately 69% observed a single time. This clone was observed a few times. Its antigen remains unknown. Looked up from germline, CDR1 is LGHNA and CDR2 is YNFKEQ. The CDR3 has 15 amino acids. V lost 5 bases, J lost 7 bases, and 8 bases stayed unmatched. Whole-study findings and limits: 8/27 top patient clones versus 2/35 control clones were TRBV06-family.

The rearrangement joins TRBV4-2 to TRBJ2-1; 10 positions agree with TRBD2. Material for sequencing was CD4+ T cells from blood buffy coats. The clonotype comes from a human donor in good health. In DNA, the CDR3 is TGTGCCAGCAGCTTAGAGCGGGGGGGCGGAAATGAGCAGTTCTTC. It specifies CASSLERGGGNEQFF.